Listed below are T cell receptor beta chains from one sample, sequenced in a study of T cells in Graves' hyperthyroidism and ophthalmopathy. TCRdb reanalysed the multiplex PCR reads using MiXCR and keeps one entry per CDR3 protein. This table has about 640,000 distinct CDR3 sequences, roughly 20% appearing once. The sequenced sample consisted of blood. Receptor source: a man younger than 40 with Graves' ophthalmopathy. Each CDR3 is given with its conserved first and last residue. The order of the fields is CDR3 protein, CDR3 DNA, V gene, J gene, D gene, clone size. D genes are given only for firm matches. Size tells how often a clone was seen (once, few, many) or the class of an expanded clone, and some rows leave it out.

CDR3aa: CASSPRDGAIFGYTF; CDR3nt: TGTGCCAGCAGTCCACGCGACGGGGCCATTTTTGGCTACACCTTC; v_gene: TRBV2; j_gene: TRBJ1-2; d_gene: -; abundance: many
CDR3aa: CASSLLGDVQGPWGNTIYF; CDR3nt: TGTGCCAGCAGCTTACTGGGGGATGTACAGGGGCCTTGGGGAAACACCATATATTTT; v_gene: TRBV11-2; j_gene: TRBJ1-3; d_gene: TRBD1; abundance: few
CDR3aa: CASSPLEGARNIQYF; CDR3nt: TGTGCCAGCAGTCCACTTGAGGGGGCTAGAAACATTCAGTACTTC; v_gene: TRBV12-3/TRBV12-4; j_gene: TRBJ2-4; d_gene: TRBD1; abundance: -
CDR3aa: CASSLPPQGPNEKLFF; CDR3nt: TGTGCCAGCAGCTTACCCCCACAGGGTCCGAATGAAAAACTGTTTTTT; v_gene: TRBV7-3; j_gene: TRBJ1-4; d_gene: -; abundance: few
CDR3aa: CASSVPHTGELFF; CDR3nt: TGTGCCAGCAGCGTTCCGCACACCGGGGAGCTGTTTTTT; v_gene: TRBV9; j_gene: TRBJ2-2; d_gene: -; abundance: -
CDR3aa: CASSLRELNTQYF; CDR3nt: TGTGCCAGCAGTTTAAGGGAATTGAATACGCAGTATTTT; v_gene: TRBV28; j_gene: TRBJ2-3; d_gene: -; abundance: few
CDR3aa: CASSEQRRRLVEAFF; CDR3nt: TGTGCCAGCAGTGAACAGCGAAGGAGGCTCGTGGAAGCTTTCTTT; v_gene: TRBV2; j_gene: TRBJ1-1; d_gene: -; abundance: many
CDR3aa: CASSLAETSRGDEQFF; CDR3nt: TGTGCCAGCAGCTTAGCGGAGACTAGCCGGGGGGATGAGCAGTTCTTC; v_gene: TRBV7-9; j_gene: TRBJ2-1; d_gene: TRBD2; abundance: -
CDR3aa: CASSIAAVGAETYEQYF; CDR3nt: TGTGCCAGTAGTATCGCAGCCGTCGGTGCGGAAACCTACGAGCAGTACTTC; v_gene: TRBV19; j_gene: TRBJ2-7; d_gene: -; abundance: once
CDR3aa: CASSVQGANSPLHF; CDR3nt: TGTGCCAGCAGTGTCCAGGGGGCCAATTCACCCCTCCACTTT; v_gene: TRBV27; j_gene: TRBJ1-6; d_gene: TRBD1; abundance: -
CDR3aa: CASSVGPKGANTGELFF; CDR3nt: TGTGCCAGCAGCGTAGGCCCTAAGGGGGCGAACACCGGGGAGCTGTTTTTT; v_gene: TRBV9; j_gene: TRBJ2-2; d_gene: -; abundance: -
CDR3aa: CASSVMERADTQYF; CDR3nt: TGTGCCAGCAGCGTAATGGAGAGAGCGGATACGCAGTATTTT; v_gene: TRBV9; j_gene: TRBJ2-3; d_gene: -; abundance: -
CDR3aa: CSVGVGGNEQFF; CDR3nt: TGCAGCGTTGGGGTAGGCGGAAATGAGCAGTTCTTC; v_gene: TRBV29-1; j_gene: TRBJ2-1; d_gene: -; abundance: -
CDR3aa: CASSTGISYEQYF; CDR3nt: TGTGCCAGCAGCACGGGCATATCCTACGAGCAGTACTTC; v_gene: TRBV5-6; j_gene: TRBJ2-7; d_gene: -; abundance: -
CDR3aa: CSAQGLAGSMRQFF; CDR3nt: TGCAGTGCTCAAGGACTAGCGGGTTCAATGAGGCAGTTCTTC; v_gene: TRBV20-1; j_gene: TRBJ2-1; d_gene: TRBD2; abundance: few
CDR3aa: CASRPTSGRDYEQYF; CDR3nt: TGTGCCAGCAGACCGACTAGCGGGAGGGACTACGAGCAGTACTTC; v_gene: TRBV11-2; j_gene: TRBJ2-7; d_gene: TRBD2; abundance: many
CDR3aa: CAISEWSGGTEAFF; CDR3nt: TGTGCCATCAGTGAGTGGTCCGGGGGGACTGAAGCTTTCTTT; v_gene: TRBV10-3; j_gene: TRBJ1-1; d_gene: -; abundance: -
CDR3aa: CATSETNTGELFF; CDR3nt: TGTGCCACCAGTGAGACGAACACCGGGGAGCTGTTTTTT; v_gene: TRBV24-1; j_gene: TRBJ2-2; d_gene: -; abundance: -
CDR3aa: CASRHILAGVYNEQFF; CDR3nt: TGTGCCAGCAGGCACATCCTAGCGGGAGTCTACAATGAGCAGTTCTTC; v_gene: TRBV12-3/TRBV12-4; j_gene: TRBJ2-1; d_gene: TRBD2; abundance: -
CDR3aa: CASSLDLSDSGTYNEQFF; CDR3nt: TGTGCCAGCAGCTTAGACCTGAGCGATAGCGGAACCTACAATGAGCAGTTCTTC; v_gene: TRBV7-6; j_gene: TRBJ2-1; d_gene: -; abundance: few
CDR3aa: CASRLTVRDTGELFF; CDR3nt: TGTGCCAGCAGACTAACAGTGAGGGACACCGGGGAGCTGTTTTTT; v_gene: TRBV12-3/TRBV12-4; j_gene: TRBJ2-2; d_gene: -; abundance: many
CDR3aa: CASSPGTSITGELFF; CDR3nt: TGCGCCAGCAGTCCCGGGACTAGCATTACCGGGGAGCTGTTTTTT; v_gene: TRBV5-1; j_gene: TRBJ2-2; d_gene: TRBD2; abundance: -
CDR3aa: CASSADRVSGNTIYF; CDR3nt: TGTGCCAGCAGTGCAGACAGGGTGTCTGGAAACACCATATATTTT; v_gene: TRBV2; j_gene: TRBJ1-3; d_gene: TRBD1; abundance: few
CDR3aa: CASSPLADAAYEQYF; CDR3nt: TGTGCCAGCAGCCCCCTGGCGGACGCCGCCTACGAGCAGTACTTC; v_gene: TRBV14; j_gene: TRBJ2-7; d_gene: -; abundance: -
CDR3aa: CASSQDSVGQIKDTQYF; CDR3nt: TGTGCCAGCAGCCAAGATAGCGTAGGACAGATAAAAGATACGCAGTATTTT; v_gene: TRBV3-1; j_gene: TRBJ2-3; d_gene: -; abundance: many
CDR3aa: CASLPPGTGDKGNTGELFF; CDR3nt: TGTGCCAGCCTCCCCCCCGGGACAGGGGATAAGGGGAACACCGGGGAGCTGTTTTTT; v_gene: TRBV28; j_gene: TRBJ2-2; d_gene: TRBD1; abundance: -
CDR3aa: CASSLDGRADNEQFF; CDR3nt: TGCGCCAGCAGCTTGGACGGGAGGGCCGACAATGAGCAGTTCTTC; v_gene: TRBV5-1; j_gene: TRBJ2-1; d_gene: TRBD2; abundance: -
CDR3aa: CASSLWTGGTEAFF; CDR3nt: TGCGCCAGCAGCTTGTGGACAGGGGGCACTGAAGCTTTCTTT; v_gene: TRBV5-1; j_gene: TRBJ1-1; d_gene: TRBD1; abundance: many
CDR3aa: CASSRREGLNNEQFF; CDR3nt: TGTGCCAGCAGCAGGCGGGAGGGCCTGAACAATGAGCAGTTCTTC; v_gene: TRBV7-3; j_gene: TRBJ2-1; d_gene: TRBD2; abundance: many
CDR3aa: CSARDLTSSQETQYF; CDR3nt: TGCAGTGCTAGAGATCTGACTAGCAGCCAAGAGACCCAGTACTTC; v_gene: TRBV20-1; j_gene: TRBJ2-5; d_gene: TRBD2; abundance: -
CDR3aa: CASSYSPTRQGINEQFF; CDR3nt: TGTGCCAGCAGTTACTCGCCCACCCGACAGGGGATCAATGAGCAGTTCTTC; v_gene: TRBV6-2/TRBV6-3; j_gene: TRBJ2-1; d_gene: TRBD1; abundance: many
CDR3aa: CASSYAGTSGGGVNEQFF; CDR3nt: TGTGCCAGCAGTTATGCCGGGACTAGCGGGGGAGGGGTGAATGAGCAGTTCTTC; v_gene: TRBV6-1; j_gene: TRBJ2-1; d_gene: TRBD2; abundance: -
CDR3aa: CATTASGLPLGETQYF; CDR3nt: TGTGCCACCACCGCTAGCGGCCTACCACTGGGAGAGACCCAGTACTTC; v_gene: TRBV19; j_gene: TRBJ2-5; d_gene: TRBD2; abundance: -
CDR3aa: CASSHFEGANTGELFF; CDR3nt: TGCGCCAGCAGCCATTTCGAGGGCGCGAACACCGGGGAGCTGTTTTTT; v_gene: TRBV4-3; j_gene: TRBJ2-2; d_gene: -; abundance: few
CDR3aa: CASSPESTDTQYF; CDR3nt: TGTGCCAGCAGCCCAGAGAGCACAGATACGCAGTATTTT; v_gene: TRBV2; j_gene: TRBJ2-3; d_gene: -; abundance: -
CDR3aa: CASSLVGAPHEQYF; CDR3nt: TGTGCCAGCAGCTTAGTGGGGGCCCCCCACGAGCAGTACTTC; v_gene: TRBV7-8; j_gene: TRBJ2-7; d_gene: -; abundance: few